This T cell receptor (beta chain) appears in the sequencing data of a study of CD8 T cells in Susac syndrome. The V end lost 6 bases, the J end lost 4 bases, and 21 bases lay between the germline ends. The CDR3 runs 16 residues. Reverse transcription of about 0.45 to 1 ug RNA was carried out with random hexamers. TCRdb processed the immunoSEQ multiplex PCR reads anew with MiXCR; each CDR3 protein has one entry. There are approximately 230,000 distinct CDR3 sequences in the sample; roughly 95% occur only once, and 0.065% to 0.08% lies in the top ten. The clonotype was recovered from a human donor with multiple sclerosis. The chain carries TRBV12-3 or TRBV12-4 and TRBJ1-2, with D perhaps TRBD1 (6 bases). The sequenced sample consisted of CD4+ T cells from PBMCs. The DNA of the CDR3 is TGTGCCAGCAGCCATAGTGGCCGGGGGCTGAGCTATGGCTACACCTTC. Translated, it gives CASSHSGRGLSYGYTF.